The clone carrying this T cell receptor beta chain was observed a handful of times. TCRdb reprocessed the 5' RACE reads with MiXCR, giving one entry per CDR3 protein. The sample records under 700,000 distinct CDR3 sequences, about a fifth being singletons. The data stem from a study of T-cell memory formation after mild COVID-19. The origin of this receptor is an adult woman who had mild COVID-19 (a few samples of this study predate the infection). Cell type and time point are not known. The specimen was PBMCs or a T cell subset sorted from them (not recorded which).

CDR3 amino acids: CAWSVGDSYNEQFF. The CDR3 DNA follows: TGTGCCTGGAGTGTAGGGGACTCCTACAATGAGCAGTTCTTC. The rearrangement links TRBV30 to TRBJ2-1; tentative D call: TRBD1 (5 bases). The CDR3 totals 14 residues. The V and J ends lost 0 bases and 0 bases respectively, with 6 bases between them. Germline V lookup: CDR1 GTSNPN, CDR2 SVGIG (reference sequence).